The clone carrying this T cell receptor beta chain was observed at least ten times. Its antigen remains unidentified. This sample was taken from a study of T cells in Graves' hyperthyroidism and ophthalmopathy. Study-level results: Separation of ophthalmopathy from stable hyperthyroidism was achieved by a 13 V-J model.

Amplification yielded TCR beta CDR3 regions, with RNA transcripts as the source. TCR CDR3 underwent first-round RT-PCR with the HTBI primer set. MiXCR, run by TCRdb on the multiplex PCR reads, gives a single entry per CDR3 protein. The data contain roughly 700,000 distinct CDR3 sequences, roughly a third of them seen just once; the ten biggest clones take up roughly 30%. The CDR3 consists of 13 residues. Trimming took 5 bases from V and 7 from J; bases not matched to a gene: 5. Germline V lookup: CDR1 SEHNR, CDR2 FQNEAQ (reference sequence). The rearrangement uses TRBV7-9 and TRBJ1-1; 9 nucleotides match TRBD1. This TCR derives from a woman aged 40 to 50 with Graves' hyperthyroidism. The source material was blood. DNA of the CDR3: TGTGCCAGCAGCCGGGGACAGGGCAATGAAGCTTTCTTT. This encodes CASSRGQGNEAFF.